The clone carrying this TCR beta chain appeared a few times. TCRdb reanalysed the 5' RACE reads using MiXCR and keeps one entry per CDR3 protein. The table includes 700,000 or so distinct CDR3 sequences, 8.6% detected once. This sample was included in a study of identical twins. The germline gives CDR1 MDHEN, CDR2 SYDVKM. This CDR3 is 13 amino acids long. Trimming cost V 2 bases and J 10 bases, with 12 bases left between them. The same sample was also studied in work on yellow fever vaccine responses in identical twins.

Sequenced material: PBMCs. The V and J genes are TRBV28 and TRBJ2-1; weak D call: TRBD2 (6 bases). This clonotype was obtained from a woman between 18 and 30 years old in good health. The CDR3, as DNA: TGTGCCAGCAGTTTAACGGGGGTCCGGGAGCAGTTCTTC. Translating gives CASSLTGVREQFF.